The sequence of this T cell receptor beta chain was determined in a study of T cells in Graves' hyperthyroidism and ophthalmopathy. TCR beta CDR3 regions were amplified from RNA. TCR CDR3 underwent first-round RT-PCR with the HTBI primer set. Each CDR3 protein gets one entry after TCRdb re-called the multiplex PCR reads with MiXCR. The data contain under 650,000 distinct CDR3 sequences, around 15% of them singletons. This TCR was sampled from a woman aged 25-40 years with Graves' hyperthyroidism. Sequencing was carried out using blood.

The CDR3 is CASSVQIGGGPYEQYF. The CDR3, as DNA: TGTGCCAGCAGCGTTCAAATTGGCGGGGGACCCTACGAGCAGTACTTC. J is TRBJ2-7 and V is TRBV9; 7 bases line up with TRBD2. The CDR3 has 16 amino acids. The junction had 10 bases not matched to a gene; V was cut back by 2 bases and J by 2 bases. Germline loops: CDR1 SGDLS, CDR2 YYNGEE.